The 18 T cell receptor beta chains listed next were all sequenced from one sample in a study of cytomegalovirus exposure and HLA in healthy donors. Researchers ran the PCR with 60 Vbeta and 13 Jbeta primers. Produced via immunoSEQ multiplex PCR; TCRdb's table is partial and in-frame only. This sample's clone table lists around 130,000 clones. The sequenced sample consisted of PBMCs. The source of these receptors is a woman aged 55-70 years in good health and CMV-seronegative.

V gene TRBV18 combines with J gene TRBJ2-4; no clear D gene. The V and J ends lost 2 bases and 0 bases respectively, with 14 bases between them. Germline V gene lookup returns CDR1 KGHSH and CDR2 LQKENI. The CDR3 runs to 17 residues. CDR3 nucleotides: TGTGCCAGCTCACCAGAGTCACCTGATTTAGCCAAAAACATTCAGTACTTC. Residues: CASSPESPDLAKNIQYF.

The rearrangement links TRBV7-2 to TRBJ2-2, with 10 bases identical to TRBD2. CDR3 length: 15 amino acids. J was trimmed by 4 bases and V by 1 base; bases with no gene match: 0. Germline V gives CDR1 SGHTA, CDR2 FQGNSA. CDR3 region: CASSLVAGGTGELFF. In DNA, the CDR3 is TGTGCCAGCAGCTTAGTAGCGGGAGGCACCGGGGAGCTGTTTTTT.

The V and J genes are TRBV28 and TRBJ2-1; perhaps TRBD2 as D (6 bases). Germline V lookup: CDR1 MDHEN, CDR2 SYDVKM. The length of the CDR3 is 13 residues. Deletions cut 2 bases from V and 6 bases from J, with 8 bases between. In DNA form, the CDR3 reads TGTGCCAGCAGTTTAAGGAGGGGCAATGAGCAGTTCTTC. Protein sequence: CASSLRRGNEQFF.

V gene TRBV7-9 combines with J gene TRBJ1-4, with D unclear. Germline loops: CDR1 SEHNR, CDR2 FQNEAQ (reference sequence). With 5 bases removed from V and 2 bases from J, the gap between germline ends came to 9 bases. The CDR3 runs to 14 residues. The CDR3, as DNA: TGTGCCAGCAGCCGCCCCGGGACTAATGAAAAACTGTTTTTT. Amino acids: CASSRPGTNEKLFF. The variable domain in full, with the rest retrieved from reference TRBV7-9 and TRBJ1-4, is DTGVSQNPRHKITKRGQNVTFRCDPISEHNRLYWYRQTLGQGPEFLTYFQNEAQLEKSRLLSDRFSAERPKGSFSTLEIQRTEQGDSAMYLCASSRPGTNEKLFFGSGTQLSVL.

This chain links TRBV28 with TRBJ1-4; maybe TRBD1 (6 bases). Trimming removed 5 bases at V and 6 bases at J, with 19 bases between. The CDR3 length is 16 residues. The germline V gene encodes CDR1 MDHEN and CDR2 SYDVKM. CDR3 residues: CASSLRPGGQHEKLFF. The CDR3 DNA reads as TGTGCCAGCAGTCTACGACCGGGGGGACAACATGAAAAACTGTTTTTT. Variable domain in full (rest from reference TRBV28 and TRBJ1-4): DVKVTQSSRYLVKRTGEKVFLECVQDMDHENMFWYRQDPGLGLRLIYFSYDVKMKEKGDIPEGYSVSREKKERFSLILESASTNQTSMYLCASSLRPGGQHEKLFFGSGTQLSVL.

V gene TRBV15 combines with J gene TRBJ1-4; D ambiguous. The CDR3 totals 14 residues. V was pared by 0 bases and J by 4 bases, with 6 bases between. CDR1 and CDR2 (germline): LNHNV, YYDKDF (reference sequence). The CDR3 spells CATSREQHNEKLFF. The CDR3 DNA is TGTGCCACCAGCAGAGAACAGCATAATGAAAAACTGTTTTTT.

The chain is built from TRBV5-1 and TRBJ2-3; D gene uncertain. This CDR3 region has 14 residues. Germline V gene data show CDR1 as SGHRS and CDR2 as YFSETQ. V gave up 2 bases and J gave up 4 bases, with 11 bases separating them. CDR3 region: CASSFSPSSDTQYF. The CDR3 coding sequence is TGCGCCAGCAGCTTTTCCCCCAGTTCAGATACGCAGTATTTT. The whole variable domain, remainder taken from reference TRBV5-1 and TRBJ2-3, is KAGVTQTPRYLIKTRGQQVTLSCSPISGHRSVSWYQQTPGQGLQFLFEYFSETQRNKGNFPGRFSGRQFSNSRSEMNVSTLELGDSALYLCASSFSPSSDTQYFGPGTRLTVL.

The chain has TRBV5-1 and TRBJ2-7; possibly TRBD1 for D (5 bases). V dropped 5 bases and J dropped 0 bases, with 12 bases sitting between them. Germline V gene data show CDR1 as SGHRS and CDR2 as YFSETQ. CDR3 length: 14 amino acids. Here the CDR3 DNA reads TGCGCCAGCAGGATGCAGGGTACCTCCTACGAGCAGTACTTC. This gives the protein CASRMQGTSYEQYF.

V and J are TRBV5-5 and TRBJ1-5; maybe TRBD1 (6 bases). CDR1 and CDR2 from the germline V gene are SGHKS and YYEKEE (reference sequence). Trimming took 4 bases from V and 5 from J, leaving 16 bases between them. This CDR3 region has 15 residues. CDR3: CASSRGGGTDQPQHF. The CDR3 region has the DNA TGTGCCAGCAGCCGGGGAGGGGGGACCGATCAGCCCCAGCATTTT.

This chain connects TRBV10-3 to TRBJ2-2, with 11 bases that match TRBD2. This CDR3 has 16 amino acids. Germline V gene lookup returns CDR1 ENHRY and CDR2 SYGVKD. V was clipped by 6 bases and J by 7 bases; unmatched bases: 10. CDR3 DNA: TGTGCCATCAGGACCGTGACTAGCGGGACTAACGGGGAGCTGTTTTTT. It specifies CAIRTVTSGTNGELFF.

The CDR3 DNA is TGTGCCAGCAGCTCGACCGGGTCCAATGAGCAGTTCTTC. Its translation is CASSSTGSNEQFF. This sequence joins TRBV7-8 and TRBJ2-1; the D is unclear. The ends were cut back, 4 bases at V and 6 bases at J, with 10 bases in the middle. The CDR3 contains 13 residues. Looked up from germline, CDR1 is SGHVS and CDR2 is FQNEAQ. The whole variable domain, remainder taken from reference TRBV7-8 and TRBJ2-1, is GAGVSQSPRYKVAKRGQDVALRCDPISGHVSLFWYQQALGQGPEFLTYFQNEAQLDKSGLPSDRFFAERPEGSVSTLKIQRTQQEDSAVYLCASSSTGSNEQFFGPGTRLTVL.

This sequence joins TRBV5-5 and TRBJ1-5; 10 positions agree with TRBD1. The length of the CDR3 is 16 residues. The J segment lost 7 bases and the V segment lost 1 base, leaving 8 bases of the junction unmatched. Germline-derived CDR1 and CDR2 are SGHKS and YYEKEE (reference sequence). CDR3 amino acids: CASSLFGTGVRQPQHF. The CDR3, as DNA: TGTGCCAGCAGCTTGTTCGGGACAGGGGTCCGGCAGCCCCAGCATTTT.

V and J are TRBV18 and TRBJ2-2; maybe TRBD2 (6 bases). The germline gives CDR1 KGHSH, CDR2 LQKENI. The CDR3 is made up of 16 amino acids. V was clipped by 0 bases and J by 1 base, with 9 bases between them. The CDR3 nucleotides are TGTGCCAGCTCACCACCGACGCGGGGGAACACCGGGGAGCTGTTTTTT. Translating it yields CASSPPTRGNTGELFF.

The CDR3 sequence is CASSPIGVARHNSYEQYF. In nucleotides, the CDR3 is TGTGCCAGCTCACCAATAGGGGTAGCAAGGCATAACTCCTACGAGCAGTACTTC. The chain recombines TRBV18 with TRBJ2-7; weak D call: TRBD1 (5 bases). Trimming took 2 bases from V and 0 from J, leaving 20 bases between them. Looked up from germline, CDR1 is KGHSH and CDR2 is LQKENI. This CDR3 spans 18 amino acids.

With respect to this clone: The junction departs from germline at one end; a sequencing error may be responsible. The CDR3 nucleotides are TGTGCTAGCAGCCAAGAAGCGGGAGGCGCGTCTGAGCAGTTCTTC. Protein sequence: CASSQEAGGASEQFF. The V gene is TRBV7-7, the J gene TRBJ2-1; TRBD2 matches 9 bases. The CDR3 spans 15 residues. Germline V gene sequence: CDR1 SSHAT, CDR2 FNYEAQ (reference sequence).

The gene calls are TRBV19 and TRBJ1-5; 9 nucleotides match TRBD1. V dropped 3 bases and J dropped 6; count of bases not matched to a gene: 9. Germline lookup yields CDR1 LNHDA and CDR2 SQIVND (reference sequence). CDR3 size: 16 residues. This chain's CDR3 is CASSIGRDRVGQPQHF. In DNA, the CDR3 is TGTGCCAGTAGTATCGGGCGGGACAGGGTTGGTCAGCCCCAGCATTTT.

The chain links TRBV27 to TRBJ1-2; a possible D gene is TRBD1 (6 bases). Trimming took 5 bases from V and 4 from J, leaving 14 bases between them. Germline loops: CDR1 MNHEY, CDR2 SMNVEV (reference sequence). The CDR3 extends over 14 amino acids. The CDR3 reads CASSLPGAPYGYTF. CDR3 DNA sequence: TGTGCCAGCAGTCTCCCAGGGGCCCCCTATGGCTACACCTTC.

The chain couples TRBV2 to TRBJ2-7; 8 bases map to TRBD2. With 6 bases clipped from V and 2 bases from J, the junction kept 3 bases outside the gene matches. CDR1 is SNHLY and CDR2 is FYNNEI in the germline V gene. This CDR3 is built from 13 residues. The CDR3 DNA is TGTGCCAGCAGAACGGGACTAGCCTACGAGCAGTACTTC. This codes for CASRTGLAYEQYF.